The sequence of this TCR beta chain was determined in a study of blood T cell repertoires in COVID-19. Across the whole study: From the United States, Italy and Spain came samples of acute and convalescent COVID-19. Sample material is recorded as cDNA or gDNA derived from T cells, B-cell-depleted T cells, or PBMCs.

The data were produced by immunoSEQ multiplex PCR, yet TCRdb's version contains in-frame clones alone and is incomplete. The sample lists about 400,000 clones, roughly 90% occurring once. The CDR3 is made up of 14 amino acids. V dropped 7 bases and J dropped 7 bases, with 16 bases sitting between them. CDR1 and CDR2 from the germline V gene are MDHEN and SYDVKM. This receptor was taken from a woman in her thirties with acute or convalescent COVID-19. The sample comprised peripheral blood. The chain has TRBV28 and TRBJ2-2; D perhaps matches TRBD2 (7 bases). The CDR3 region has the DNA TGTGCCAGCAAACAGGGCGGGGGTGGCGGGGAGCTGTTTTTT. Amino acid sequence: CASKQGGGGGELFF.